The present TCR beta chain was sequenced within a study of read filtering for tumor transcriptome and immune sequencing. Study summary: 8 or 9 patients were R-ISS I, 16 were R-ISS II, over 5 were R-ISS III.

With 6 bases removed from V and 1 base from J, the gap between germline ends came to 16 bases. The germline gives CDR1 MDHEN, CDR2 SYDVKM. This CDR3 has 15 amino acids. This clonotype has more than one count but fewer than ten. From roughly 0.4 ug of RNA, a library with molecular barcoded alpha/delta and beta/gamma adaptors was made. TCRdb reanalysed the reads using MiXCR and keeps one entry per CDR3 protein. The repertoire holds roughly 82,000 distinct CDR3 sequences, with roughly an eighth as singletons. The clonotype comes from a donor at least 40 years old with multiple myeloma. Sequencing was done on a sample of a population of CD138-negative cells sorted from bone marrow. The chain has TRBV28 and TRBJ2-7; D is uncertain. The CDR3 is CASSTAPSRSYEQYF. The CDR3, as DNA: TGTGCCAGCAGCACGGCCCCCTCGAGATCCTACGAGCAGTACTTC.